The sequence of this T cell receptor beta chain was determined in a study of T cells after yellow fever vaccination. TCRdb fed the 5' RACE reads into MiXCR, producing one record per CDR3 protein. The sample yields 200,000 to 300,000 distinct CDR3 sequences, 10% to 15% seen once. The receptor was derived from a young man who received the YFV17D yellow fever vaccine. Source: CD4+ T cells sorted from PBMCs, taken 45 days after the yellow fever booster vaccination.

The CDR3 reads CASSYQPRVSEKLFF. CDR3 nucleotides: TGTGCCAGCAGTTACCAGCCCAGGGTTTCTGAAAAACTGTTTTTT. The V call is TRBV6-5, the J call TRBJ1-4, with TRBD1 as a possible D gene (5 bases). The germline CDR1 and CDR2 sequences are MNHEY and SVGAGI. The V and J ends lost 2 bases and 7 bases respectively, with 14 bases between them. This CDR3 region has 15 residues.